A single sample gave rise to the 18 T cell receptor beta chains below, sequenced in a study of shared clonotypes between healthy human individuals. The protocol was immunoSEQ multiplex PCR, while the TCRdb copy is restricted to in-frame clones and leaves out a portion. This table has roughly 1,500,000 clones, just under 99% appearing once. The sequencing sample was made of naive CD4+ T cells sorted from blood. The subset denotes: CD45RA+ positively selected. All receptors derive from a man in his thirties or forties in good health.

V gene TRBV4-1 combines with J gene TRBJ1-2, with D unclear. The CDR3 runs to 16 residues. Between the trimmed V and J ends, which lost 0 bases and 6 bases, there was a span of 17 bases. Germline CDR1 is MGHRA and CDR2 is YSYEKL. CDR3 region: CASSQDSGRLVDGYTF. For the CDR3, the DNA is TGCGCCAGCAGCCAAGATTCCGGGAGGCTTGTAGATGGCTACACCTTC.

Concerning this clone: The sample holds other DNA sequences that translate to the same CDR3. The CDR3 loop reads CASSLGQGSSGANVLTF. The DNA for the CDR3 is TGTGCCAGCTCACTGGGACAGGGGAGCTCTGGGGCCAACGTCCTGACTTTC. The V gene is TRBV18, the J gene TRBJ2-6; 10 bases fit TRBD1. The CDR3 length is 17 residues. V gave up 4 bases and J gave up 0 bases; unmatched junction bases: 3. Germline CDR1 is KGHSH and CDR2 is LQKENI.

V is TRBV27 and J is TRBJ2-7, with 7 bases fitting TRBD1. CDR3 length: 16 amino acids. CDR1 is MNHEY, CDR2 SMNVEV, per germline (reference sequence). The V and J ends lost 2 bases and 2 bases, in that order; junction bases with no gene match: 9. CDR3 nucleotides: TGTGCCAGCAGTTTAAGACGCCCGGGGACAGCCTACGAGCAGTACTTC. Its protein product is CASSLRRPGTAYEQYF.

This chain links TRBV6-5 with TRBJ2-1, with D maybe TRBD2 (6 bases). The CDR3 is made up of 14 amino acids. Germline lookup yields CDR1 MNHEY and CDR2 SVGAGI. The V end lost 6 bases, the J end lost 4 bases, and 13 bases lay between the germline ends. The CDR3 spells CASSQPGLYNEQFF. In nucleotides, the CDR3 is TGTGCCAGCAGCCAACCGGGACTGTACAATGAGCAGTTCTTC.

The chain joins TRBV28 to TRBJ1-1; no firm D call. CDR3 size: 12 residues. V lost 5 bases, J lost 7 bases, and 11 bases lay in between. Germline assignment: CDR1 MDHEN and CDR2 SYDVKM. The CDR3 nucleotides read TGTGCCAGCAGTCCACCTAGAGGTGAAGCTTTCTTT. It yields the protein CASSPPRGEAFF.

The V gene is TRBV6-5, the J gene TRBJ2-1; unclear D gene. The CDR3 loop spans 15 amino acids. The germline CDR1 and CDR2 sequences are MNHEY and SVGAGI. The V end was cut by 2 bases, the J end by 2 bases, with 10 bases between. CDR3 DNA: TGTGCCAGCAGTTACGTTCCACAAGCCTACAATGAGCAGTTCTTC. Amino acid sequence: CASSYVPQAYNEQFF.

CDR3 nucleotides: TGTGCCAGCAGTTCACGGGGACAGGACTCCTACGAGCAGTACTTC. Amino acid sequence: CASSSRGQDSYEQYF. This chain uses TRBV27 with TRBJ2-7, with TRBD1 matching over 8 bases. CDR1 and CDR2 (germline): MNHEY, SMNVEV (reference sequence). The J segment lost 0 bases and the V segment lost 4 bases, leaving 5 bases of the junction unmatched. This CDR3 is built from 15 residues.

The chain recombines TRBV11-2 with TRBJ2-1, with 8 bases fitting TRBD1. The ends lost 6 bases at V and 7 bases at J; junction bases unmatched: 5. Germline CDR1 SGHAT, CDR2 FQNNGV. The CDR3 covers 13 residues. The CDR3 here is CASRQNRGNEQFF. The CDR3 DNA sequence: TGTGCCAGCAGACAAAACAGGGGGAATGAGCAGTTCTTC.

The chain couples TRBV9 to TRBJ1-1; D unresolved. CDR3 size: 15 residues. Trimming left V 3 bases short and J 0 bases short, with 12 bases between. Germline assignment: CDR1 SGDLS and CDR2 YYNGEE. The chain's CDR3 is CASSAAPVMNTEAFF. The CDR3 DNA is TGTGCCAGCAGCGCCGCGCCCGTCATGAACACTGAAGCTTTCTTT.

The chain is built from TRBV19 and TRBJ1-2; 7 bases are a match to TRBD1. The CDR3 loop spans 13 amino acids. Germline V lookup: CDR1 LNHDA, CDR2 SQIVND (reference sequence). Trimming cost V 5 bases and J 8 bases; bases outside gene matches: 8. The CDR3 bases are TGTGCCAGTAGTTCAGACAGGGTTTGGGGCTACACCTTC. Protein: CASSSDRVWGYTF.

Comments on this clone: Distinct nucleotide sequences in the sample also encode this CDR3. The genes are TRBV7-9 and TRBJ2-5, with 7 bases matching TRBD1. Trimming took 2 bases from V and 2 from J; bases not matched to a gene: 5. CDR3 length: 15 residues. The V gene's germline CDR1 is SEHNR and CDR2 FQNEAQ (reference sequence). In DNA, the CDR3 is TGTGCCAGCAGCTTAACAGGGACAGATCAAGAGACCCAGTACTTC. Translated, it gives CASSLTGTDQETQYF.

The chain has TRBV5-4 and TRBJ2-7, with 11 positions matching TRBD2. The CDR3 totals 16 residues. After removal of 0 bases from V and 4 bases from J, the junction contained 6 bases not matched to a gene. Germline V gives CDR1 SGHNT, CDR2 YYREEE (reference sequence). The CDR3 DNA is TGTGCCAGCAGCTTGGCGTCTAGCGGGAGGTTGTACGAGCAGTACTTC. It encodes CASSLASSGRLYEQYF.

This chain connects TRBV5-1 to TRBJ2-7; 9 bases fit TRBD1. The CDR3 sequence is 14 residues long. The V gene end was trimmed by 4 bases and the J gene end by 5 bases; junction bases not matched to a gene: 7. The germline CDR1 and CDR2 sequences are SGHRS and YFSETQ. The CDR3 sequence: CASSPWDRANEQYF. The CDR3 DNA is TGCGCCAGCAGCCCTTGGGACAGGGCCAACGAGCAGTACTTC.

The CDR3 spells CSVKGTSGSWDTQYF. The CDR3 region has the DNA TGCAGCGTTAAGGGGACTAGCGGGAGTTGGGATACGCAGTATTTT. V gene TRBV29-1 combines with J gene TRBJ2-3; 14 nucleotides align to TRBD2. J gave up 6 bases and V 5 bases, and 7 bases lay outside the gene matches. Germline V gene sequence: CDR1 SQVTM, CDR2 ANQGSEA. There are 15 residues in the CDR3.

The V and J genes are TRBV11-2 and TRBJ2-5; TRBD2 matches 8 bases. CDR1 SGHAT and CDR2 FQNNGV come from the germline V gene. Trimming took 5 bases from V and 2 from J; bases not matched to a gene: 7. This CDR3 region has 15 residues. CDR3 protein: CASSGGASGQETQYF. In DNA form, the CDR3 reads TGTGCCAGCAGCGGGGGGGCTAGCGGGCAAGAGACCCAGTACTTC.

V is TRBV29-1 and J is TRBJ2-2; 9 bases match TRBD1. CDR1 is SQVTM, CDR2 ANQGSEA, per germline. The CDR3 sequence is 13 residues long. V lost 7 bases and J lost 7; bases outside the gene matches: 7. CDR3 nucleotide sequence: TGCAGCGGAACCGGGACAGGGATCGGGGAGCTGTTTTTT. Amino acid sequence: CSGTGTGIGELFF.

The chain combines TRBV18 with TRBJ2-7; 8 positions agree with TRBD1. The length of the CDR3 is 14 residues. Losses at the gene ends were 3 bases for V and 5 bases for J; bases not matched to a gene: 6. Germline loops: CDR1 KGHSH, CDR2 LQKENI. CDR3 protein: CASSPGTGPHEQYF. The CDR3 region has the DNA TGTGCCAGCTCACCCGGGACAGGTCCCCACGAGCAGTACTTC. The variable domain in full, with the rest retrieved from reference TRBV18 and TRBJ2-7, is NAGVMQNPRHLVRRRGQEARLRCSPMKGHSHVYWYRQLPEEGLKFMVYLQKENIIDESGMPKERFSAEFPKEGPSILRIQQVVRGDSAAYFCASSPGTGPHEQYFGPGTRLTVT.

The V and J genes are TRBV9 and TRBJ2-7; 15 positions match TRBD2. The germline V gene encodes CDR1 SGDLS and CDR2 YYNGEE. The ends lost 9 bases at V and 6 bases at J; junction bases unmatched: 10. This CDR3 contains 15 residues. The CDR3 sequence is CATGVPGLAGGEQYF. The CDR3 region has the DNA TGTGCCACGGGGGTCCCGGGACTAGCGGGAGGCGAGCAGTACTTC.